The 14 T cell receptor beta chains given below trace back to one sample, sequenced in a study of blood T cell repertoires in COVID-19. Only in-frame clones appear in the TCRdb table, and some are missing; sequencing was by immunoSEQ multiplex PCR. The top ten clones hold 5.5% to 7.5% of a sample with 300,000 to 400,000 clones, roughly 90% of them seen once. Sequenced sample: peripheral blood. The source of these receptors is a woman between 70 and 85 years old with COVID-19, enrolled during active disease.

The chain couples TRBV12-3 or TRBV12-4 to TRBJ1-1; D may be TRBD1 (5 bases). V dropped 5 bases and J dropped 11 bases, with 15 bases sitting between them. The CDR3 spans 12 residues. The CDR3, as DNA: TGTGCCAGCAGTCCCCCGGGGGGGGACGCTTTCTTT. The encoded protein is CASSPPGGDAFF.

This clone was detected a few times. The chain uses TRBV9 and TRBJ1-2; D remains unclear. The CDR3 runs 16 residues. Germline lookup yields CDR1 SGDLS and CDR2 YYNGEE. Deletions cut 4 bases from V and 1 base from J, with 17 bases between. The CDR3 region has the DNA TGTGCCAGCAGCAAATTTCAGGCCGAAGGTAACTATGGCTACACCTTC. Encoded protein: CASSKFQAEGNYGYTF.

The rearrangement joins TRBV24-1 to TRBJ2-5; possible D gene TRBD1, 6 bases. V was trimmed by 7 bases and J by 1 base, leaving 9 bases between them. The CDR3 spans 13 residues. The V gene's germline CDR1 is KGHDR and CDR2 SFDVKD. This CDR3 is CATRGHLQETQYF. The CDR3 DNA sequence: TGTGCCACCAGGGGACACCTCCAAGAGACCCAGTACTTC.

The genes are TRBV27 and TRBJ2-1; D gene ambiguous. The germline V and J ends were trimmed by 5 bases and 7 bases, with 9 bases remaining between them. CDR3 length: 12 amino acids. Germline CDR1 reads MNHEY; CDR2 reads SMNVEV (reference sequence). The CDR3 coding sequence is TGTGCCAGCAGTGAAAGTACTAATGAGCAGTTCTTC. Translation gives CASSESTNEQFF.

The chain couples TRBV29-1 to TRBJ2-3, with TRBD2 as a possible D gene (6 bases). The CDR3 runs to 13 residues. V was trimmed by 7 bases and J by 7 bases, leaving 18 bases between them. Germline assignment: CDR1 SQVTM and CDR2 ANQGSEA. This CDR3 reads CSARGQGGNTQYF. CDR3 nucleotides: TGCAGCGCGAGGGGCCAGGGAGGAAATACGCAGTATTTT.

A single count supports this clone. The chain combines TRBV10-2 with TRBJ1-2; D is possibly TRBD1 (5 bases). Germline assignment: CDR1 WSHSY and CDR2 SAAADI. The CDR3 runs to 13 residues. Trimming left V 6 bases short and J 2 bases short, with 10 bases between. The CDR3 reads CASSPPGNYGYTF. The CDR3 DNA reads TGCGCCAGCAGCCCCCCAGGGAACTATGGCTACACCTTC.

The V call is TRBV18, the J call TRBJ1-2; 7 nucleotides line up with TRBD1. With V trimmed by 2 bases and J by 7 bases, 1 base remained unmatched. This CDR3 has 12 amino acids. Germline loops: CDR1 KGHSH, CDR2 LQKENI. In DNA, the CDR3 is TGTGCCAGCTCACCAGACAGGGCTGGCTACACCTTC. This codes for CASSPDRAGYTF.

This clone was found a few times. This chain links TRBV6-5 with TRBJ2-2; TRBD1 is a possible D gene (6 bases). Germline CDR1 MNHEY, CDR2 SVGAGI. Trimming took off 5 bases at V and 4 bases at J, with 11 bases between the two ends. The length of the CDR3 is 14 residues. CDR3 sequence reads: CASSRDILTGELFF. The CDR3 nucleotides are TGTGCCAGCAGTCGGGACATACTCACCGGGGAGCTGTTTTTT.

The V and J genes are TRBV21-1 and TRBJ2-2; the table assigns TRBD1, which was not confirmed against the DNA. TRBV21-1 is a pseudogene locus. This CDR3 has 20 amino acids. The CDR3 region has the DNA TGTGCCAGCAGCAAAAAGTGGGGTGAACTTCAGGGCCCGGACACCGGGGAGCTGTTTTTT. Protein product: CASSKKWGELQGPDTGELFF.

This chain uses TRBV4-2 with TRBJ1-4; D is ambiguous. The CDR3 consists of 16 residues. Germline values: CDR1 LGHNA, CDR2 YNFKEQ. The V end was cut by 1 base, the J end by 4 bases, with 13 bases between. The CDR3 is CASSQVLGPSNEKLFF. The CDR3 nucleotides are TGTGCCAGCAGCCAAGTCCTCGGTCCGAGTAATGAAAAACTGTTTTTT.

This clone has ten or more counts. J is TRBJ2-3 and V is TRBV4-1; 11 bases map to TRBD2. V lost 6 bases, J lost 6 bases, and 8 bases stayed unmatched. CDR1 and CDR2 from the germline V gene are MGHRA and YSYEKL. The CDR3 has 15 amino acids. Here the CDR3 DNA reads TGCGCCAGCAGAAACCCGGGACTAGCGGATGATACGCAGTATTTT. Protein product: CASRNPGLADDTQYF.

The chain employs TRBV6-5 and TRBJ2-7, with 8 bases identical to TRBD2. Germline trimming cut 4 bases from V and 4 bases from J; bases unmatched to any gene: 9. The CDR3 extends over 15 amino acids. Germline CDR1 reads MNHEY; CDR2 reads SVGAGI. CDR3 nucleotides: TGTGCCAGCAGTTTCACGCGGGGGGCTCTGTACGAGCAGTACTTC. The encoded protein is CASSFTRGALYEQYF.

The gene calls are TRBV19 and TRBJ2-1; TRBD2 agrees at 13 bases. V was clipped by 4 bases and J by 7 bases; unmatched bases: 4. CDR3 length: 15 residues. Per germline, CDR1 LNHDA and CDR2 SQIVND (reference sequence). CDR3 region: CASSTLAGGLNEQFF. DNA of the CDR3: TGTGCCAGTAGTACACTAGCGGGGGGGTTGAATGAGCAGTTCTTC.

The chain employs TRBV9 and TRBJ1-6; 8 bases are a match to TRBD1. Germline V lookup: CDR1 SGDLS, CDR2 YYNGEE. The CDR3 loop spans 16 amino acids. Unmatched junction bases numbered 1, after V lost 0 bases and J lost 2 bases. The CDR3 is CASSVEQGAYNSPLHF. As DNA, the CDR3 is TGTGCCAGCAGCGTAGAACAGGGGGCCTATAATTCACCCCTCCACTTT.